The rows below give T cell receptor beta chains drawn from one sample of a study of T cell responses to AZD1222 COVID-19 vaccine. Sequenced by immunoSEQ multiplex PCR; TCRdb stores in-frame clones only, minus some. Seen here are 110,000 to 150,000 clones, 88% observed once, and the top ten hold 2.5% to 3.5%. Material: peripheral blood, obtained 28 days after the second AZD1222 dose. These receptors were obtained from an adult who received the AZD1222 COVID-19 vaccine. The CDR3 runs from the conserved cysteine through the conserved F or W. A D gene is named only where the DNA matches it firmly.

CASRDSPNNEQFF,TGTGCCAGCAGAGACAGCCCCAACAATGAGCAGTTCTTC,TRBJ2-1,.,13,TRBV12-3/TRBV12-4
CASSYDGSYGYTF,TGTGCCAGCAGTTACGACGGGAGCTATGGCTACACCTTC,TRBJ1-2,.,13,TRBV6-2/TRBV6-3
CASSRGRLHQPQHF,TGTGCCAGCAGCCGGGGGAGACTACATCAGCCCCAGCATTTT,TRBJ1-5,.,14,TRBV6-5
CASNWGWGTDTQYF,TGCGCCAGCAACTGGGGGTGGGGCACAGATACGCAGTATTTT,TRBJ2-3,.,14,TRBV5-1
CASSLLNEQFF,TGTGCCAGCAGCCTCCTCAATGAGCAGTTCTTC,TRBJ2-1,.,11,TRBV3-1/TRBV3-2
CASSLEPSSYNEQFF,TGTGCCAGCAGCTTAGAGCCTAGCTCCTACAATGAGCAGTTCTTC,TRBJ2-1,.,15,TRBV7-3
CASSLPQSEQFF,TGTGCCAGCAGCTTACCCCAATCTGAGCAGTTCTTC,TRBJ2-1,.,12,TRBV7-9
CASSLDFSGGAAEQFF,TGTGCCAGCAGCTTGGACTTTAGCGGGGGGGCCGCTGAGCAGTTCTTC,TRBJ2-1,TRBD2,16,TRBV7-2
CASSYGRDGTEAFF,TGTGCCAGCAGTTACGGGAGGGATGGCACTGAAGCTTTCTTT,TRBJ1-1,.,14,TRBV6-2/TRBV6-3
CASSRTGGPGAFF,TGTGCCAGCAGCCGGACAGGGGGCCCTGGGGCTTTCTTT,TRBJ1-1,TRBD1,13,TRBV3-1/TRBV3-2
CASSPARFTGELFF,TGCGCCAGCAGCCCGGCTAGGTTCACCGGGGAGCTGTTTTTT,TRBJ2-2,.,14,TRBV5-1
CASRSLRGPIVTEAFF,TGTGCAAGTCGCTCCCTCAGGGGGCCAATAGTCACTGAAGCTTTCTTT,TRBJ1-1,.,16,TRBV12-2
CASSRDRDRVSYEQYF,TGTGCCAGCAGTAGAGACCGGGACAGGGTTTCCTACGAGCAGTACTTC,TRBJ2-7,TRBD1,16,TRBV27